This section outlines one TCR beta chain sequence together with its context. The antigen remains unidentified. The data belong to a study of T cell responses to AZD1222 COVID-19 vaccine. Study details: Analyses pooled second doses at about 4 or about 12 weeks. Overall study findings and caveats: Females outnumbered males among donors, who were mostly white British; clonal diversity was possibly underestimated.

Clones were read by immunoSEQ multiplex PCR, and TCRdb kept only the in-frame ones, dropping some. In the table there are just over 150,000 clones, about nine tenths of which are singletons. Germline CDR1 reads SGDLS; CDR2 reads YYNGEE. Trimming left V 0 bases short and J 3 bases short, with 10 bases between. The CDR3 is 15 residues long. This material consisted of peripheral blood, taken on day 0 of AZD1222 vaccination. The chain employs TRBV9 and TRBJ1-3; possibly TRBD1 for D (5 bases). This receptor was identified in an adult in good health. The CDR3 spells CASSVGRGGGNTIYF. The CDR3 DNA sequence: TGTGCCAGCAGCGTAGGGAGGGGTGGTGGAAACACCATATATTTT.